This passage covers 26 T cell receptor beta chains from one sample sequenced in a study of CD8+ T cells in alopecia areata. Extracted RNA was reverse transcribed into cDNA, the sequencing template. Method: immunoSEQ multiplex PCR; TCRdb's copy keeps in-frame clones and lacks some. The sample holds 150,000 to 200,000 clones, around 64% seen once. This specimen was CD8+ T cells sorted from blood, taken at week 0. The source is a human donor with alopecia areata.

The chain uses TRBV2 and TRBJ2-1; 12 bases align to TRBD1. The V segment lost 3 bases and the J segment 8 bases; nucleotides outside the gene matches: 2. This CDR3 region has 14 residues. CDR1 and CDR2 (germline): SNHLY, FYNNEI. The CDR3 nucleotides read TGTGCCAGCAGTGAGGGACAGGGGGCCTATGAGCAGTTCTTC. This sequence encodes CASSEGQGAYEQFF.

The V gene is TRBV29-1, the J gene TRBJ1-3; tentative D call: TRBD1 (6 bases). Germline loops: CDR1 SQVTM, CDR2 ANQGSEA. The CDR3 is 13 residues long. Trimming took off 4 bases at V and 0 bases at J, with 7 bases between the two ends. The CDR3 protein is CSVGDNSGNTIYF. The DNA of the CDR3 is TGCAGCGTTGGGGACAACTCTGGAAACACCATATATTTT.

V is TRBV27 and J is TRBJ2-7; D uncertain. The CDR3 length is 12 residues. CDR1 is MNHEY and CDR2 is SMNVEV in the germline V gene (reference sequence). Trimming removed 3 bases at V and 5 bases at J, with 8 bases between. CDR3 amino acids: CASSFGEDEQYF. CDR3 DNA: TGTGCCAGCAGTTTCGGAGAGGACGAGCAGTACTTC.

The chain combines TRBV29-1 with TRBJ2-2; D tentatively reads TRBD1 or TRBD2 (6 bases each). With 4 bases removed from V and 3 bases from J, the gap between germline ends came to 9 bases. The V gene's germline CDR1 is SQVTM and CDR2 ANQGSEA. The CDR3 is made up of 13 amino acids. DNA for the CDR3: TGCAGCGTTGCGGGGGCCCACACCGGGGAGCTGTTTTTT. Its protein is CSVAGAHTGELFF.

The gene calls are TRBV11-2 and TRBJ2-1; 9 nucleotides agree with TRBD2. The V segment lost 1 base and the J segment 6 bases; nucleotides outside the gene matches: 4. The CDR3 length is 15 residues. The germline gives CDR1 SGHAT, CDR2 FQNNGV. CDR3 sequence reads: CASSLGSGGSNEQFF. CDR3 DNA sequence: TGTGCCAGCAGCTTAGGTAGCGGGGGAAGCAATGAGCAGTTCTTC.

This clone showed up just a few times. The chain uses TRBV27 and TRBJ2-3; TRBD1 might be the D (6 bases). Trimming took off 4 bases at V and 6 bases at J, with 26 bases between the two ends. This CDR3 region has 18 residues. CDR1 and CDR2 from the germline V gene are MNHEY and SMNVEV (reference sequence). CDR3 loop: CASSSHTTTLSRGDTQYF. Written as DNA, the CDR3 is TGTGCCAGCAGTTCCCACACAACCACCCTTTCTAGGGGGGATACGCAGTATTTT.

The CDR3 DNA follows: TGTGCCAGCAGCGTAGAGGCAGAGACTGAAGCTTTCTTT. This encodes CASSVEAETEAFF. This chain uses TRBV9 with TRBJ1-1, with D hard to call. V dropped 0 bases and J dropped 5 bases, with 8 bases sitting between them. Germline V lookup: CDR1 SGDLS, CDR2 YYNGEE. This CDR3 spans 13 amino acids. Looking up the rest from reference TRBV9 and TRBJ1-1 gives the full variable domain: DSGVTQTPKHLITATGQRVTLRCSPRSGDLSVYWYQQSLDQGLQFLIQYYNGEERAKGNILERFSAQQFPDLHSELNLSSLELGDSALYFCASSVEAETEAFFGQGTRLTVV.

CDR3 amino acids: CASSQGARGGEQFF. The CDR3 region has the DNA TGCGCCAGCAGCCAAGGAGCCCGCGGGGGTGAGCAGTTCTTC. The V gene is TRBV4-1, the J gene TRBJ2-1; 7 positions match TRBD2. The germline V gene has CDR1 MGHRA and CDR2 YSYEKL. This CDR3 has 14 amino acids. With V trimmed by 1 base and J by 9 bases, 6 bases remained unmatched.

The CDR3, as DNA: TGCAGCGTCGTACTAAAGGGGGCGAAAAACGACGGGGAGCTGTTTTTT. It codes for CSVVLKGAKNDGELFF. This chain links TRBV29-1 with TRBJ2-2; 7 bases match TRBD1. V lost 6 bases, J lost 7 bases, and 17 bases stayed unmatched. Per germline, CDR1 SQVTM and CDR2 ANQGSEA. This CDR3 is 16 amino acids long.

The chain uses TRBV5-6 and TRBJ2-7; a weak D match, TRBD2 (6 bases). Trimming removed 1 base at V and 2 bases at J, with 13 bases between. Germline lookup yields CDR1 SGHDT and CDR2 YYEEEE. The CDR3 consists of 15 residues. The CDR3 DNA reads as TGTGCCAGCAGCTTGTTGGAGGGTCCCCCCTACGAGCAGTACTTC. This sequence encodes CASSLLEGPPYEQYF.

The chain has TRBV7-2 and TRBJ1-1; D is unresolved. CDR1 and CDR2 from the germline V gene are SGHTA and FQGNSA. The CDR3 spans 14 residues. Trimming took off 1 base at V and 5 bases at J, with 11 bases between the two ends. The CDR3 DNA is TGTGCCAGCAGCTTAGGGCTACGGGGAACTGAAGCTTTCTTT. Protein: CASSLGLRGTEAFF.

The V call is TRBV29-1, the J call TRBJ2-6, with D perhaps TRBD2 (5 bases). This CDR3 has 17 residues. The germline gives CDR1 SQVTM, CDR2 ANQGSEA. Trimming took off 2 bases at V and 2 bases at J, with 16 bases between the two ends. CDR3 loop: CSVEQQRKPPGANVLTF. In nucleotides, the CDR3 is TGCAGCGTTGAACAGCAGCGGAAACCGCCTGGGGCCAACGTCCTGACTTTC. The variable domain in full, completed from reference TRBV29-1 and TRBJ2-6, reads SAVISQKPSRDICQRGTSLTIQCQVDSQVTMMFWYRQQPGQSLTLIATANQGSEATYESGFVIDKFPISRPNLTFSTLTVSNMSPEDSSIYLCSVEQQRKPPGANVLTFGAGSRLTVL.

This clone was found once. The chain recombines TRBV29-1 with TRBJ2-5; the D is unclear. Germline assignment: CDR1 SQVTM and CDR2 ANQGSEA. The CDR3 contains 12 residues. V dropped 3 bases and J dropped 5 bases, with 10 bases sitting between them. CDR3 coding DNA: TGCAGCGTTGATGGGGTAGGGGAGACCCAGTACTTC. This sequence encodes CSVDGVGETQYF.

V gene TRBV5-1 combines with J gene TRBJ2-7; a weak D match, TRBD2 (6 bases). Germline-derived CDR1 and CDR2 are SGHRS and YFSETQ. There are 12 residues in the CDR3. Between the trimmed V and J ends, which lost 4 bases and 7 bases, there was a span of 12 bases. The CDR3 spells CASSPGGLEQYF. CDR3 sequence (DNA): TGCGCCAGCAGCCCCGGAGGGTTGGAGCAGTACTTC.

This rearrangement joins TRBV6-1 to TRBJ2-7, with 7 nucleotides matching TRBD1. J was trimmed by 7 bases and V by 4 bases; bases with no gene match: 13. Looked up from germline, CDR1 is MNHNS and CDR2 is SASEGT. The CDR3 has 15 residues. The CDR3 here is CASSGPQGILGEQYF. DNA for the CDR3: TGTGCCAGCAGTGGCCCACAGGGGATCTTGGGGGAGCAGTACTTC.

The rearrangement joins TRBV2 to TRBJ1-1; D remains unclear. Germline CDR1 reads SNHLY; CDR2 reads FYNNEI. Trimming took 1 base from V and 1 from J, leaving 7 bases between them. This CDR3 spans 14 amino acids. CDR3 nucleotides: TGTGCCAGCAGTGAAGTGCCAGCGAACACTGAAGCTTTCTTT. Residues: CASSEVPANTEAFF.

CDR3 sequence reads: CASSLALTNTGELFF. In DNA, the CDR3 is TGTGCCAGCAGCTTAGCCCTTACGAACACCGGGGAGCTGTTTTTT. The chain is built from TRBV13 and TRBJ2-2; D uncertain. Looked up from germline, CDR1 is PRHDT and CDR2 is FYEKMQ (reference sequence). V lost 1 base and J 0 bases, leaving 6 bases between the germline ends. CDR3 length: 15 amino acids.

There are a few counts of this clone. The chain links TRBV2 to TRBJ2-2; no firm D call. This CDR3 spans 12 amino acids. Trimming shortened V by 8 bases and J by 1 base, and 5 bases separated the two germline ends. Per germline, CDR1 SNHLY and CDR2 FYNNEI. This CDR3 reads CASLRNTGELFF. The CDR3 DNA reads as TGTGCCAGCCTGAGGAACACCGGGGAGCTGTTTTTT.

This clone was counted only a few times. The gene calls are TRBV5-6 and TRBJ2-1, with D tentatively TRBD1 (5 bases). This CDR3 spans 16 amino acids. The V end was cut by 1 base, the J end by 3 bases, with 14 bases between. Germline CDR1 reads SGHDT; CDR2 reads YYEEEE. The CDR3 DNA reads TGTGCCAGCAGCTTGTCGCCGACAGTTGACTACAATGAGCAGTTCTTC. Its protein product is CASSLSPTVDYNEQFF.

The CDR3 bases are TGCGCCAGCAGCCCCTCAGTAGGGGACGAGCAGTACTTC. Translated: CASSPSVGDEQYF. V and J are TRBV5-1 and TRBJ2-7, with a possible D match to TRBD1 (5 bases). CDR3 size: 13 residues. The V gene lost 4 bases and the J gene lost 5 bases, with 13 bases spanning the gap. Germline V gives CDR1 SGHRS, CDR2 YFSETQ.

This clone has just one count. V and J are TRBV27 and TRBJ2-1; 8 nucleotides agree with TRBD2. The trim removed 3 bases at V and 2 bases at J, leaving 6 bases unmatched. The germline V gene encodes CDR1 MNHEY and CDR2 SMNVEV (reference sequence). The CDR3 extends over 16 amino acids. CDR3 loop: CASSFVGGATYNEQFF. The CDR3 nucleotides are TGTGCCAGCAGTTTCGTCGGGGGGGCCACCTACAATGAGCAGTTCTTC.

This clone was seen once. The genes are TRBV27 and TRBJ1-2, with a weak D call TRBD1 (5 bases). Between the trimmed V and J ends, which lost 5 bases and 4 bases, there was a span of 14 bases. Germline CDR1 reads MNHEY; CDR2 reads SMNVEV (reference sequence). The CDR3 extends over 14 amino acids. The CDR3 coding sequence is TGTGCCAGCAGTATCGCCTGGGGGTCCTATGGCTACACCTTC. Translating gives CASSIAWGSYGYTF.

The rearrangement joins TRBV30 to TRBJ1-2, with 9 bases fitting TRBD1. Germline CDR1 is GTSNPN and CDR2 is SVGIG (reference sequence). The CDR3 runs 13 residues. With 4 bases clipped from V and 3 bases from J, the junction kept 3 bases outside the gene matches. The CDR3 is CAWIGTGHYGYTF. The CDR3 nucleotides read TGTGCCTGGATTGGGACAGGGCACTATGGCTACACCTTC.

This clone was observed a handful of times. The rearrangement links TRBV7-9 to TRBJ2-1; D is perhaps TRBD1 or TRBD2 (5 bases each). V was cut by 4 bases and J by 6 bases, with 16 bases left in between. CDR3 length equals 15 residues. Germline loops: CDR1 SEHNR, CDR2 FQNEAQ (reference sequence). The CDR3 loop is CASSSSGTHPNEQFF. CDR3 DNA: TGTGCCAGCAGCTCGTCCGGGACCCACCCCAATGAGCAGTTCTTC.

V and J are TRBV6-5 and TRBJ1-5, with D hard to call. V lost 0 bases, J lost 7 bases, and 10 bases lay in between. Germline CDR1 reads MNHEY; CDR2 reads SVGAGI. The CDR3 consists of 14 residues. The CDR3 DNA follows: TGTGCCAGCAGTTACTCTAGGTCTGGGCAGCCCCAGCATTTT. Translation: CASSYSRSGQPQHF.

V is TRBV6-5 and J is TRBJ2-2; D is ambiguous. The CDR3 contains 15 residues. V lost 0 bases and J 1 base, leaving 6 bases between the germline ends. In germline, CDR1 is MNHEY, CDR2 SVGAGI. CDR3 loop: CASSYSGRNTGELFF. The DNA of the CDR3 is TGTGCCAGCAGTTACTCGGGCAGGAACACCGGGGAGCTGTTTTTT.